The clone carrying this T cell receptor beta chain was detected once. The entry originates in a study of cytotoxic CD8 clonotypes in ibrutinib-treated CLL. Data came from immunoSEQ multiplex PCR; TCRdb stores just in-frame clones and leaves some out. The sample lists more than 85,000 clones, approximately 77% seen once, with around 24% in the top ten. CDR1 LNHDA and CDR2 SQIVND come from the germline V gene (reference sequence). Trimming removed 3 bases at V and 2 bases at J, with 8 bases between. This CDR3 spans 14 amino acids. This receptor was taken from a human donor with chronic lymphocytic leukemia. The sequences come from PBMCs, collected after 24 months of ibrutinib treatment. The V gene is TRBV19, the J gene TRBJ1-3, with D tentatively TRBD1 (6 bases). CDR3 nucleotides: TGTGCCAGTAGTATGGGGGCGACTGGAAACACCATATATTTT. Protein: CASSMGATGNTIYF.